The count of the clone carrying this T cell receptor beta chain is one. Its specificity is unknown. This CDR3 comprises 14 residues. V was cut by 7 bases and J by 5 bases, with 15 bases left in between. CDR1 is KGHDR, CDR2 SFDVKD, per germline. As for treatment: roughly nine-day PBMC culture with coronavirus spike peptide pools or control peptides (ViraFEST assay). The data belong to a study of vaccination and CD4 T cells after COVID-19. Across the whole study: Six males and four females, two Hispanic, made up the convalescents. Typically, post-vaccine samples were obtained a median approximately 75 days after dose two, within a range of 14 to 241.

General study results and limits: Analysis of convalescent patients found that 304 of 307 vaccine-specific clones were spike mono-reactive.

An Oncomine TCR Beta short-read assay was used to sequence the DNA from cultured CD4+ T cells. Investigators obtained genomic DNA by extraction from cultured CD4+ T cells. TCRdb ran MiXCR on the PCR reads and lists one entry per CDR3 protein. The data contain 10,000 to 15,000 distinct CDR3 sequences, about 74% of them singletons. Sequences were obtained from CD4+ T cells from blood, cultured in vitro. V gene TRBV24-1 combines with J gene TRBJ2-3; D may correspond to TRBD1 or TRBD2 (5 bases each). This TCR came from a human donor who had recovered from COVID-19. The CDR3 DNA reads TGTGCCACCAGCGAGGGGAGAAGGGGAGATACGCAGTATTTT. This translates into CATSEGRRGDTQYF.